This T cell receptor beta chain was captured in a study of cytomegalovirus exposure and HLA in healthy donors. With 60 Vbeta and 13 Jbeta primers, the PCR was carried out. Method: immunoSEQ multiplex PCR; TCRdb's copy keeps in-frame clones and lacks some. The table records 95,000 to 120,000 clones, over 75% of them present only once. Germline lookup yields CDR1 SGHNT and CDR2 YENEEA. V shed 4 bases, J shed 5 bases, and the junction held 13 bases outside the gene matches. The CDR3 is 18 amino acids. This clone was seen once. The V gene is TRBV11-3, the J gene TRBJ2-1, with 11 positions matching TRBD1. The source is a woman in her thirties in good health and CMV-seropositive. The material sequenced was PBMCs. In nucleotides, the CDR3 is TGTGCCAGCAGCTCCGAGGTGTTTATGGGACAGGGGGACAATGAGCAGTTCTTC. This encodes CASSSEVFMGQGDNEQFF.